Listed below are T cell receptor beta chains from one sample, sequenced in a study of blood T cell repertoires in COVID-19. The data were produced by immunoSEQ multiplex PCR, yet TCRdb's version contains in-frame clones alone and is incomplete. The table lists 370,000 or so clones, approximately 87% of them singletons, with roughly 1.4% in the top ten. Sequences were obtained from PBMCs or T cells enriched from blood (not recorded which). These receptors were taken from a man aged 25-45 years who had recovered from COVID-19. Both conserved end residues are part of each CDR3. Each record gives: V gene, CDR3 protein.

V: TRBV4-1
CDR3: CASSQSGGFADTQYF

V: TRBV5-3
CDR3: CARSLRLLGTNEKLFF

V: TRBV10-3
CDR3: CAIVAGRDTGELFF

V: TRBV7-2
CDR3: CASRSAQGSAPPLHF

V: TRBV18
CDR3: CASSPPGQGARGEAFF

V: TRBV4-3
CDR3: CASSQNVGTGSEKLFF

V: TRBV19
CDR3: CASSGQGAELSNQPQHF

V: TRBV7-9
CDR3: CASSPTGYSGNTIYF

V: TRBV19
CDR3: CASSIGQGDIQPQHF

V: TRBV7-9
CDR3: CASSSQGADSPLHF

V: TRBV18
CDR3: CATRDSANYGYTF

V: TRBV6-7
CDR3: CASKTETDTQYF

V: TRBV12-3/TRBV12-4
CDR3: CASSARGYNEQFF

V: TRBV5-1
CDR3: CASQGNYGYTF

V: TRBV15
CDR3: CATSVTEPRRSEQFF

V: TRBV12-2
CDR3: CASRLERGSGGPYNEQFF

V: TRBV5-6
CDR3: CASSLPADYGYTF

V: TRBV18
CDR3: CASSPPGQFNYGYTF

V: TRBV29-1
CDR3: CSVVIAGGSTDTQYF

V: TRBV10-3
CDR3: CAISGDFQGGTEAFF

V: TRBV5-1
CDR3: CASSLERGNGEKLFF

V: TRBV10-3
CDR3: CAISAQGLNTEAFF

V: TRBV4-1
CDR3: CASSQLLAGGAPEAFF

V: TRBV6-5
CDR3: CASSFDRGRNSPLHF

V: TRBV20-1
CDR3: CSAPDYAKQYF

V: TRBV10-3
CDR3: CAISDQGKLFF

V: TRBV30
CDR3: CAWSSVGRNTEAFF

V: TRBV27
CDR3: CASSQPQGRVYNSPLHF

V: TRBV18
CDR3: CASSPLGQRQRDNSPLHF

V: TRBV18
CDR3: CASSYTEGYEQYF